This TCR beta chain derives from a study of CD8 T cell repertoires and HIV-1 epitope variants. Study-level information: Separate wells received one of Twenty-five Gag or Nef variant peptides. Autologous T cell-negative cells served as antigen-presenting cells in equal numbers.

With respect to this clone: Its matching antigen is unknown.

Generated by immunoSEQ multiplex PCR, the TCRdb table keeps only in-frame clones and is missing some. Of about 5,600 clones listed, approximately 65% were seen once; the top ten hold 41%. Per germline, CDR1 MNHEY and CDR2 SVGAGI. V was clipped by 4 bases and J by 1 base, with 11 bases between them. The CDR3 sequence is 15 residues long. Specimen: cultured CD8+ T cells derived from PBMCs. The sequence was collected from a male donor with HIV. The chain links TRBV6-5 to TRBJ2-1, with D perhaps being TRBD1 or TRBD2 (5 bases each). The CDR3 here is CASSFEGPSYNEQFF. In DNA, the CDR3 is TGTGCCAGCAGTTTCGAGGGGCCTTCCTACAATGAGCAGTTCTTC.